This T cell receptor beta chain was identified during a study of immune characterization of retroperitoneal liposarcoma. This clonotype was picked up a small number of times. The CDR3 runs to 12 residues. Germline V gene sequence: CDR1 MNHNS, CDR2 SASEGT. V was clipped by 9 bases and J by 2 bases, with 10 bases between them. MiXCR, applied by TCRdb to the PCR reads, yields one record per CDR3 protein. The sample yields about 8,200 distinct CDR3 sequences, under 50% seen once. Specimen: tumor tissue. This rearrangement joins TRBV6-1 to TRBJ2-5; possibly TRBD2 for D (5 bases). The sequence was obtained from a male donor with retroperitoneal liposarcoma. The CDR3 region has the DNA TGTGCCAGTGGGCGGGTACAAGAGACCCAGTACTTC. Amino acids: CASGRVQETQYF.